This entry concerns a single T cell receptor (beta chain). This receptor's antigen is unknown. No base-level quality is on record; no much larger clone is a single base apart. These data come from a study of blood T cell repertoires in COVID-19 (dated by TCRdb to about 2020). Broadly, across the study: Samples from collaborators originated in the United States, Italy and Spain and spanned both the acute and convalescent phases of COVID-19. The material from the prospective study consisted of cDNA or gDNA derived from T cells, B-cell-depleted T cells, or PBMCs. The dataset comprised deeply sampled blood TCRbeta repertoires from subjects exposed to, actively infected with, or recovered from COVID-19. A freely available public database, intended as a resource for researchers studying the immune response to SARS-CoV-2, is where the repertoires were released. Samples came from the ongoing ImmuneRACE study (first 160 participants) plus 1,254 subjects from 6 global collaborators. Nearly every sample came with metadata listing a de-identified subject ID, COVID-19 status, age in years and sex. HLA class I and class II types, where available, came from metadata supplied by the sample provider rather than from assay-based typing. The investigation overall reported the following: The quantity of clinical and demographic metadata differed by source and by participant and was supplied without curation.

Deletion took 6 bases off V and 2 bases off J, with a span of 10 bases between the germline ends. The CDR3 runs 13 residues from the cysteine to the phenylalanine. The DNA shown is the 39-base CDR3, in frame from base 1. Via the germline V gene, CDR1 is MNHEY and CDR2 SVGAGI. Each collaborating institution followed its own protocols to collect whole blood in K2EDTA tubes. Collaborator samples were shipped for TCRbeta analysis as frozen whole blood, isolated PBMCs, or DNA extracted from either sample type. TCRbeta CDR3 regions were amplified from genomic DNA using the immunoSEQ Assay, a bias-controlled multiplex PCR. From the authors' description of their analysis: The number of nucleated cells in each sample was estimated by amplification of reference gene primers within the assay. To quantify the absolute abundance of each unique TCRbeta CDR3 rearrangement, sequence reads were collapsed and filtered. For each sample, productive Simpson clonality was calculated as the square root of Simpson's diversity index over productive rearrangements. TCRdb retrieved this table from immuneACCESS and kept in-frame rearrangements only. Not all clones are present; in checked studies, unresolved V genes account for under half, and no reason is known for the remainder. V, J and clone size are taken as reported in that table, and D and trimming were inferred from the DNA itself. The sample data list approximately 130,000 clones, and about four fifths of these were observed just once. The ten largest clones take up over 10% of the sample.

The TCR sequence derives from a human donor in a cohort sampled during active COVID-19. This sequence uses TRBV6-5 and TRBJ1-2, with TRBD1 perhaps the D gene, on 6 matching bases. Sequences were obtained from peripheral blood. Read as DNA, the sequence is TGTGCCAGCAGGCTTACAGGGAACTATGGCTACACCTTC. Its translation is CASRLTGNYGYTF.